This T cell receptor beta chain was profiled in a study of early T cells in non-severe SARS-CoV-2 infection. V lost 7 bases and J lost 9, with 15 bases in between. Germline V gene sequence: CDR1 SNHLY, CDR2 FYNNEI. This CDR3 is built from 12 residues. MiXCR, applied by TCRdb to the 5' RACE reads, yields one record per CDR3 protein. This sample has over 55,000 distinct CDR3 sequences, with around 12% found just once. The clonotype originates from an adult who was a healthcare worker with PCR-confirmed SARS-CoV-2 infection or an uninfected control (not recorded which). This specimen consisted of whole blood, obtained at baseline. The chain employs TRBV2 and TRBJ1-1; D perhaps matches TRBD1 (6 bases). In DNA form, the CDR3 reads TGTGCCAGCAAAGGGGGTAAAGCCCAAGCTTTCTTT. The encoded protein is CASKGGKAQAFF.